One and the same sample provided the 7 T cell receptor beta chains below, sequenced in a study of vaccination effects on CD4 cells after COVID-19. Produced via immunoSEQ multiplex PCR; TCRdb's table is partial and in-frame only. The table shows tens of thousands of clones, with roughly 76% occurring only once. Antigens of these TCRs are unknown. With the ViraFEST assay, the study expanded antigen-specific CD4+ T cells using viral peptide pools, then sequenced them. Investigators separated out CD4+ T cells once around nine days of culture had passed. Among the vaccine recipients, none had a prior SARS-CoV-2 infection, and nucleocapsid antibodies were negative. This material consisted of CD4+ T cells from PBMCs cultured with SARS-CoV-2 spike peptides, taken before COVID-19 vaccination. These receptors originate from a human donor who received a COVID-19 vaccine.

This chain uses TRBV2 with TRBJ1-3; perhaps TRBD1 as D (5 bases). V lost 8 bases and J lost 0, with 8 bases in between. Germline-derived CDR1 and CDR2 are SNHLY and FYNNEI. The CDR3 spans 13 residues. CDR3 bases: TGTGCCAGCGTGACAGCCTCTGGAAACACCATATATTTT. This codes for CASVTASGNTIYF. Full variable domain (remainder filled in from reference TRBV2 and TRBJ1-3): EPEVTQTPSHQVTQMGQEVILRCVPISNHLYFYWYRQILGQKVEFLVSFYNNEISEKSEIFDDQFSVERPDGSNFTLKIRSTKLEDSAMYFCASVTASGNTIYFGEGSWLTVV.

V usage is TRBV30 and J usage is TRBJ2-5, with a tentative D call TRBD1 (6 bases). The CDR3 is 13 residues long. Deletions cut 5 bases from V and 0 bases from J, with 10 bases between. Germline lookup yields CDR1 GTSNPN and CDR2 SVGIG (reference sequence). DNA of the CDR3: TGTGCCTGGGAAAGGGGGTACCAAGAGACCCAGTACTTC. Amino acids: CAWERGYQETQYF.

The rearrangement links TRBV30 to TRBJ1-4; 7 bases map to TRBD1. The V and J ends lost 5 bases and 0 bases, in that order; junction bases with no gene match: 12. CDR1 GTSNPN and CDR2 SVGIG come from the germline V gene (reference sequence). The CDR3 consists of 17 residues. DNA of the CDR3: TGTGCCTGGCGGCCCGGGACAGAGAGGGCAACTAATGAAAAACTGTTTTTT. It specifies CAWRPGTERATNEKLFF.

The rearrangement joins TRBV5-1 to TRBJ2-1; 11 bases are a match to TRBD2. The CDR3 spans 18 residues. Germline V gene sequence: CDR1 SGHRS, CDR2 YFSETQ. The V gene end was trimmed by 1 base and the J gene end by 2 bases; junction bases not matched to a gene: 8. The CDR3: CASSLRSSGRAAYNEQFF. In nucleotides, the CDR3 is TGCGCCAGCAGCTTGAGAAGTAGCGGGAGGGCCGCCTACAATGAGCAGTTCTTC.

The chain employs TRBV20-1 and TRBJ2-5; 9 bases align to TRBD2. CDR1 and CDR2 from the germline V gene are DFQATT and SNEGSKA (reference sequence). The J segment lost 5 bases and the V segment lost 3 bases, leaving 7 bases of the junction unmatched. The CDR3 is 14 amino acids. The CDR3 here is CSASGVAGVETQYF. The CDR3 nucleotides are TGCAGTGCTAGTGGGGTAGCGGGAGTGGAGACCCAGTACTTC.

This clone was seen a single time. The chain recombines TRBV6-2 or TRBV6-3 with TRBJ2-3, with 11 bases matching TRBD1. Germline V gene sequence: CDR1 MNHEY, CDR2 SVGEGT. The CDR3 extends over 17 amino acids. Trimming removed 3 bases from V and 5 bases from J; junction bases left unmatched: 10. The CDR3 sequence: CASSYRAGQGEKDTQYF. The CDR3 nucleotides are TGTGCCAGCAGTTATAGAGCGGGACAGGGGGAGAAAGATACGCAGTATTTT.

The V gene is TRBV19, the J gene TRBJ1-4; TRBD1 might be the D (6 bases). This CDR3 has 15 amino acids. The germline V gene encodes CDR1 LNHDA and CDR2 SQIVND (reference sequence). Trimming left V 5 bases short and J 2 bases short, with 12 bases between. In DNA form, the CDR3 reads TGTGCCAGTAGTCTTTACAGGGATACTAATGAAAAACTGTTTTTT. Encoded protein: CASSLYRDTNEKLFF.